The rows below give T cell receptor beta chains drawn from one sample of a study of cytomegalovirus exposure and HLA in healthy donors. Measured with immunoSEQ multiplex PCR; TCRdb has only the in-frame clones, and not every one. This sample has 150,000 to 200,000 clones; approximately 82% occur once, and the top ten carry about 7.6%. What was sequenced was PBMCs. The receptors here all came from a woman in her thirties or forties in good health and CMV-seropositive. Each CDR3 is given with its conserved first and last residue. D genes are given only for firm matches. Size is stated for part of the rows, as once, few or many counts, or as a class when the clone is expanded.

v_call	cdr3_length	j_call	d_call	clone_size	cdr3_aa	cdr3_nt
TRBV9	14	TRBJ1-4	TRBD1	-	CASSQGATNEKLFF	TGTGCCAGCAGCCAGGGGGCAACTAATGAAAAACTGTTTTTT
TRBV6-6	15	TRBJ1-5	-	-	CASSYAGNSNQPQHF	TGTGCCAGCAGTTACGCAGGAAATAGCAATCAGCCCCAGCATTTT
TRBV25-1	13	TRBJ1-1	TRBD1	-	CASGQGRHTEAFF	TGTGCCAGCGGACAGGGTAGGCACACTGAAGCTTTCTTT
TRBV7-9	13	TRBJ2-7	-	-	CASSFASDYEQYF	TGTGCCAGCAGCTTTGCTAGCGACTACGAGCAGTACTTC
TRBV19	17	TRBJ2-1	TRBD1	-	CASSRDRATHSYNEQFF	TGTGCCAGTAGCCGGGACAGGGCTACCCACTCCTACAATGAGCAGTTCTTC
TRBV7-3	16	TRBJ2-3	TRBD1	-	CASSRGQSRRTDTQYF	TGTGCCAGCAGCCGGGGACAGTCCCGCCGCACAGATACGCAGTATTTT
TRBV29-1	14	TRBJ1-1	TRBD1	few	CSVEYRGLNTEAFF	TGCAGCGTTGAGTACAGGGGTTTGAACACTGAAGCTTTCTTT
TRBV18	16	TRBJ1-5	-	-	CASSPVGAGSNQPQHF	TGTGCCAGCTCACCGGTTGGTGCAGGGTCCAATCAGCCCCAGCATTTT
TRBV7-3	16	TRBJ2-1	TRBD2	-	CASSFGRLARYNEQFF	TGTGCCAGCAGCTTTGGACGACTAGCGCGCTACAATGAGCAGTTCTTC
TRBV10-3	13	TRBJ2-5	-	-	CAISGRESETQYF	TGTGCCATCAGTGGGAGAGAATCAGAGACCCAGTACTTC
TRBV9	15	TRBJ1-2	TRBD1	-	CASSEGGTGYRGYTF	TGTGCCAGCAGCGAGGGGGGGACAGGGTACAGGGGCTACACCTTC
TRBV25-1	14	TRBJ2-7	-	few	CASSPGKYKDEQYF	TGTGCCAGCAGTCCGGGAAAATATAAAGACGAGCAGTACTTC
TRBV11-3	18	TRBJ2-6	TRBD2	-	CASSLGGGRGSGANVLTF	TGTGCCAGCAGCTTAGGGGGCGGGAGGGGATCTGGGGCCAACGTCCTGACTTTC
TRBV19	11	TRBJ1-4	-	-	CASSGSEKLFF	TGTGCCAGTAGCGGGTCTGAAAAACTGTTTTTT
TRBV19	16	TRBJ2-7	-	-	CASAPGAEWYSYEQYF	TGTGCCAGTGCCCCAGGGGCGGAGTGGTACTCCTACGAGCAGTACTTC
TRBV27	16	TRBJ1-5	TRBD1	-	CASSHGTGGLGQPQHF	TGTGCCAGCAGTCACGGGACAGGGGGCTTGGGTCAGCCCCAGCATTTT
TRBV10-3	12	TRBJ1-1	-	-	CAISQRDTEAFF	TGTGCCATCAGTCAGAGGGACACTGAAGCTTTCTTT
TRBV2	15	TRBJ2-5	-	-	CASRGLASHQETQYF	TGTGCCAGCAGGGGGTTAGCGAGTCATCAAGAGACCCAGTACTTC
TRBV9	20	TRBJ2-2	TRBD1	-	CASSSNPGGHRVFNTGELFF	TGTGCCAGCAGCTCGAACCCAGGGGGCCACCGGGTGTTCAACACCGGGGAGCTGTTTTTT
TRBV11-2	14	TRBJ1-5	-	-	CASSLGDSNQPQHF	TGTGCCAGCAGCTTGGGAGACAGCAATCAGCCCCAGCATTTT
TRBV6-5	15	TRBJ1-1	-	once	CASSYGSGIPTEAFF	TGTGCCAGCAGTTACGGCTCGGGGATTCCCACTGAAGCTTTCTTT
TRBV29-1	12	TRBJ1-2	TRBD1	-	CSVTGTGEGYTF	TGCAGCGTTACCGGGACAGGGGAGGGCTACACCTTC
TRBV7-7	14	TRBJ2-2	-	-	CASSLSENTGELFF	TGTGCTAGCAGCTTATCAGAAAACACCGGGGAGCTGTTTTTT
TRBV6-5	14	TRBJ2-7	TRBD1	-	CASKSGQGSYEQYF	TGTGCCAGCAAATCAGGACAGGGAAGCTACGAGCAGTACTTC
TRBV29-1	15	TRBJ2-7	TRBD2	-	CSVDSAGGPLTEQYF	TGCAGCGTTGACAGCGCGGGAGGGCCCCTTACCGAGCAGTACTTC
TRBV6-6	15	TRBJ1-2	TRBD1	-	CASSTSGTGFYGYTF	TGTGCCAGCAGTACCTCCGGGACAGGGTTTTATGGCTACACCTTC
TRBV12-5	19	TRBJ1-1	-	-	CASGLIHPVSSLVNTEAFF	TGTGCTAGTGGTTTGATCCATCCTGTCTCCTCACTCGTGAACACTGAAGCTTTCTTT
TRBV4-3	16	TRBJ2-1	-	-	CASSQDARARYNEQFF	TGCGCCAGCAGCCAAGATGCGCGGGCCCGTTACAATGAGCAGTTCTTC
TRBV21-1	20	TRBJ1-1	-	once	CASSKGVGQGALSMNTEAFF	-
TRBV2	16	TRBJ2-1	TRBD2	-	CAHIPFQAGVYNEQFF	TGTGCCCACATTCCCTTTCAAGCGGGAGTCTACAATGAGCAGTTCTTC
TRBV6-5	16	TRBJ2-7	-	-	CASSYSIVSGGYEQYF	TGTGCCAGCAGTTACTCAATTGTCAGCGGAGGCTACGAGCAGTACTTC
TRBV28	14	TRBJ1-5	-	-	CASTYRASNQPQHF	TGTGCCAGCACCTACAGGGCTAGCAATCAGCCCCAGCATTTT
TRBV19	13	TRBJ2-2	-	few	CASSAGNTGELFF	TGTGCCAGCTCCGCAGGGAACACCGGGGAGCTGTTTTTT
TRBV5-1	12	TRBJ1-6	-	-	CASSPERPPLHF	TGCGCCAGCAGCCCCGAGCGACCACCCCTCCACTTT
TRBV7-3	15	TRBJ2-2	TRBD1	-	CASSLRLQGAGELFF	TGTGCCAGCAGCTTAAGGTTACAGGGGGCCGGGGAGCTGTTTTTT
TRBV19	16	TRBJ1-1	TRBD1	-	CASSILLGTGGTEAFF	TGTGCCAGTAGTATTCTATTGGGGACAGGGGGCACTGAAGCTTTCTTT
TRBV10-3	12	TRBJ2-5	-	-	CAISELLETQYF	TGTGCCATCAGTGAGCTCTTAGAGACCCAGTACTTC
TRBV7-2	13	TRBJ2-3	-	-	CASGQVATDTQYF	TGTGCTAGCGGACAGGTTGCCACAGATACGCAGTATTTT
TRBV21-1	13	TRBJ2-5	-	-	CASSNREQETQYF	TGTGCCAGCAGCAACCGGGAGCAAGAGACCCAGTACTTC
TRBV7-9	15	TRBJ1-3	-	-	CASSSQGQTGNTIYF	TGTGCCAGCAGCTCTCAGGGGCAAACTGGAAACACCATATATTTT
TRBV7-8	16	TRBJ2-7	TRBD2	-	CASSQITGTSGGEQYF	TGTGCCAGCAGCCAGATAACCGGGACTAGCGGGGGCGAGCAGTACTTC
TRBV18	13	TRBJ1-1	-	-	CASSATAGTEAFF	TGTGCCAGCTCGGCGACGGCGGGGACTGAAGCTTTCTTT
TRBV5-1	14	TRBJ1-1	-	-	CASSPDSVTSGAFF	TGCGCCAGCAGCCCCGATTCAGTAACCTCGGGGGCTTTCTTT
TRBV7-3	16	TRBJ2-1	-	-	CASSLMGGVRGNEQFF	TGTGCCAGCAGCTTAATGGGGGGTGTTCGGGGCAATGAGCAGTTCTTC
TRBV11-2	13	TRBJ1-5	-	-	CASSRELNQPQHF	TGTGCCAGCAGCCGGGAGCTTAATCAGCCCCAGCATTTT
TRBV30	11	TRBJ1-1	-	-	CAWSAVTEAFF	TGTGCCTGGAGTGCAGTTACTGAAGCTTTCTTT
TRBV5-8	13	TRBJ1-6	-	few	CASWDWVGSPLHF	TGTGCCAGTTGGGACTGGGTCGGATCACCCCTCCACTTT
TRBV19	13	TRBJ1-2	-	-	CASSSGGLDGYTF	TGTGCCAGTAGTTCCGGGGGGCTGGATGGCTACACCTTC
TRBV7-2	17	TRBJ2-7	TRBD2	once	CASSSGLAGVRMDEQYF	TGTGCCAGCAGCTCGGGACTAGCGGGCGTCAGGATGGACGAGCAGTACTTC
TRBV28	14	TRBJ2-7	-	-	CASSFGGQGYEQYF	TGTGCCAGCAGTTTCGGTGGTCAGGGTTACGAGCAGTACTTC
TRBV14	16	TRBJ2-2	TRBD1	-	CASSQDTGARTGELFF	TGTGCCAGCAGCCAAGATACAGGGGCGCGCACCGGGGAGCTGTTTTTT
TRBV7-2	16	TRBJ2-3	TRBD2	-	CASSSSTSGSADTQYF	TGTGCCAGCAGCTCGTCGACTAGCGGGAGTGCAGACACGCAGTATTTT